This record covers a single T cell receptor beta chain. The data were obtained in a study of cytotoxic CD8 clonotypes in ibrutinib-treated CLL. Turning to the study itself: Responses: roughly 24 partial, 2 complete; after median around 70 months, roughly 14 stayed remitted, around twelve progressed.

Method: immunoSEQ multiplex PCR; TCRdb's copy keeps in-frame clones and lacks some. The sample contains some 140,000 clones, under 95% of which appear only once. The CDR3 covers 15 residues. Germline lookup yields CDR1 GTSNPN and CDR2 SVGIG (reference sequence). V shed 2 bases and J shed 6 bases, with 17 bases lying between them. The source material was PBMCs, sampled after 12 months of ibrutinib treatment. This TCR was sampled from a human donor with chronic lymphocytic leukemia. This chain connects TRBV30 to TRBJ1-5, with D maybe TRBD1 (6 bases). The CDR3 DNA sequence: TGTGCCTGGAGTAGGGGGGGCCTATCCCTTCAGCCCCAGCATTTT. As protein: CAWSRGGLSLQPQHF.